These 2 T cell receptor beta chains were sequenced from one sample in a study of T cell changes during pregnancy in multiple sclerosis. The data were produced by immunoSEQ multiplex PCR, yet TCRdb's version contains in-frame clones alone and is incomplete. This table has 50,000 to 60,000 clones, about nine tenths appearing once. The specimen comprised CD4+ T cells from peripheral blood mononuclear cells, sampled in the first trimester of pregnancy. The receptors were sampled from a female donor with multiple sclerosis, enrolled in a pregnancy study.

The chain links TRBV5-4 to TRBJ2-2, with D unresolved. Trimming stripped 4 bases from V and 2 bases from J, with 9 bases between. This CDR3 comprises 14 residues. Germline assignment: CDR1 SGHNT and CDR2 YYREEE (reference sequence). The CDR3 DNA sequence: TGTGCCAGCAGCCCCTCTATAAACACCGGGGAGCTGTTTTTT. Its translation is CASSPSINTGELFF.

The chain carries TRBV7-9 and TRBJ2-6; 11 bases are a match to TRBD1. Germline loops: CDR1 SEHNR, CDR2 FQNEAQ (reference sequence). The CDR3 has 17 amino acids. V shed 8 bases, J shed 0 bases, and the junction held 6 bases outside the gene matches. CDR3 loop: CASGSGTGGSGANVLTF. DNA of the CDR3: TGTGCCAGCGGGTCCGGGACAGGGGGCTCTGGGGCCAACGTCCTGACTTTC.